This T cell receptor (beta chain) was identified during a study of T-cell reconstitution after alpha-beta-depleted transplantation in children. This clonotype was recorded at least ten times. Its specificity is unknown. Trimming removed 0 bases from V and 4 bases from J; junction bases left unmatched: 5. The CDR3 loop spans 16 amino acids. Looked up from germline, CDR1 is MGHDK and CDR2 is SYGVNS. Unique molecular identifiers featured in how the TCRbeta library was prepared. MiXCR was run by TCRdb on the PCR reads, yielding one entry per CDR3 protein. The data contain some 450,000 distinct CDR3 sequences, 43% of them singletons. Study findings and constraints: A year had passed since transplant, and T-cell counts and diversity by then came mostly from newly produced T cells.

This rearrangement joins TRBV25-1 to TRBJ2-2; 7 nucleotides align to TRBD2. The TCR comes from a girl aged 2-10 years with aplastic anemia, due to receive a stem cell transplant. The sample consisted of PBMCs, taken before TCRalphabeta/CD19-depleted stem cell transplant. The DNA of the CDR3 is TGTGCCAGCAGTGAATACGGCGGGAGAGCCACCGGGGAGCTGTTTTTT. Encoded protein: CASSEYGGRATGELFF.